This TCR beta chain derives from a study of TIL therapy for anti-PD-1-resistant metastatic lung cancer. The overall study: Most patients had lung adenocarcinoma.

The time point is: pre-treatment sample, taken before nivolumab and TIL therapy. The tumor samples were excised metastases, mostly pleural nodules or supraclavicular lymph nodes. This was the immunoSEQ v3 assay. Profiled with immunoSEQ multiplex PCR; TCRdb holds only in-frame clones, not every one. The sample lists some 7,000 clones, 50% to 70% seen once, with 7.5% to 8.5% in the top ten. The CDR3 extends over 17 amino acids. The V gene end was trimmed by 3 bases and the J gene end by 4 bases; junction bases not matched to a gene: 9. Germline-derived CDR1 and CDR2 are SGHAT and FQNNGV. Material: tumor tissue, obtained at baseline. The TCR comes from a person between 25 and 80 years old with non-small cell lung cancer. This rearrangement joins TRBV11-2 to TRBJ2-1; 10 bases fit TRBD2. The CDR3 DNA sequence: TGTGCCAGCAGCTTTCGGAGCGGGAGGGCCATATACAATGAGCAGTTCTTC. Residues: CASSFRSGRAIYNEQFF.